Listed here are 12 T cell receptor beta chains from one sample, sequenced in a study of long-term antiretroviral therapy in people with HIV. Survey level was the resolution at which the v3.0 immunoSEQ assay ran. TCRdb's copy holds only in-frame clones and misses some; the assay was immunoSEQ multiplex PCR. The sample has 15,000 to 20,000 clones, 76% seen once. The sample was unsorted PBMCs, taken nearly 2.6 years before starting antiretroviral therapy. Source of these receptors: a woman in her 50s with HIV.

The V gene is TRBV4-1, the J gene TRBJ1-4; D may be TRBD1 (6 bases). The CDR3 has 15 amino acids. V shed 4 bases and J shed 4 bases, with 13 bases lying between them. The germline V gene has CDR1 MGHRA and CDR2 YSYEKL. The CDR3 reads CASSPGTGFNEKLFF. The CDR3 DNA is TGCGCCAGCAGCCCGGGAACAGGGTTTAATGAAAAACTGTTTTTT.

The chain employs TRBV9 and TRBJ2-3; 10 bases line up with TRBD2. The CDR3 has 16 amino acids. V shed 1 base, J shed 1 base, and the junction held 3 bases outside the gene matches. The V gene's germline CDR1 is SGDLS and CDR2 YYNGEE. DNA for the CDR3: TGTGCCAGCAGCGTACCAACTAGCGGGGGCACAGATACGCAGTATTTT. Its translation is CASSVPTSGGTDTQYF.

There are a few counts of this clone. The chain links TRBV6-1 to TRBJ1-2; 7 bases match TRBD1. This CDR3 contains 13 residues. Germline V gives CDR1 MNHNS, CDR2 SASEGT. Germline trimming cut 5 bases from V and 7 bases from J; bases unmatched to any gene: 7. The chain's CDR3 is CASSRGQVGGYTF. Here the CDR3 DNA reads TGTGCCAGCAGTCGTGGACAGGTCGGTGGCTACACCTTC.

The rearrangement uses TRBV10-1 and TRBJ2-7; D may be TRBD1 (5 bases). The V and J ends lost 7 bases and 3 bases respectively, with 13 bases between them. The CDR3 runs to 13 residues. Germline CDR1 is WNHNN and CDR2 is SYGVQD (reference sequence). The CDR3 DNA sequence: TGCGCCAGCACAGACAGAGCCCTCTACGAGCAGTACGTC. It codes for CASTDRALYEQYV.

V and J are TRBV7-2 and TRBJ1-1; D is unresolved. CDR1 and CDR2 (germline): SGHTA, FQGNSA. V shed 6 bases and J shed 5 bases, with 13 bases lying between them. CDR3 length equals 13 residues. The CDR3 sequence is CASSFSEGTEAFF. In nucleotides, the CDR3 is TGTGCCAGCAGTTTTAGCGAGGGAACTGAAGCTTTCTTT.

The CDR3 DNA is TGTGCCAGCAGTTTGGGCGAGCAGTACTTC. Translating gives CASSLGEQYF. V usage is TRBV28 and J usage is TRBJ2-7; no reliable D call. CDR3 length: 10 residues. The germline V gene encodes CDR1 MDHEN and CDR2 SYDVKM. The V and J ends lost 3 bases and 6 bases respectively, with 3 bases between them. The full variable domain, its missing parts supplied by reference TRBV28 and TRBJ2-7, is DVKVTQSSRYLVKRTGEKVFLECVQDMDHENMFWYRQDPGLGLRLIYFSYDVKMKEKGDIPEGYSVSREKKERFSLILESASTNQTSMYLCASSLGEQYFGPGTRLTVT.

The chain is built from TRBV4-1 and TRBJ2-3; D is unresolved. The germline V gene encodes CDR1 MGHRA and CDR2 YSYEKL. V dropped 0 bases and J dropped 4 bases, with 5 bases sitting between them. The CDR3 sequence is 13 residues long. CDR3 DNA: TGCGCCAGCAGCCAAGATCGACCAGATACGCAGTATTTT. Translating gives CASSQDRPDTQYF.

This chain links TRBV19 with TRBJ1-5, with D unresolved. Per germline, CDR1 LNHDA and CDR2 SQIVND (reference sequence). Trimming shortened V by 6 bases and J by 2 bases, and 17 bases separated the two germline ends. The CDR3 length is 16 residues. CDR3 in DNA: TGTGCCAGTAGCCCCGGGCCTAACACCGGCAATCAGCCCCAGCATTTT. Translation: CASSPGPNTGNQPQHF.

The chain employs TRBV28 and TRBJ2-5; D is undetermined. The CDR3 extends over 11 amino acids. V lost 5 bases and J 6 bases, leaving 7 bases between the germline ends. Germline V CDR1 and CDR2: MDHEN, SYDVKM. The CDR3 bases are TGTGCCAGCAGTGGGCTAAAGACCCAGTACTTC. It yields the protein CASSGLKTQYF.

A few counts support this clone. The chain employs TRBV7-6 and TRBJ1-6; D is uncertain. The germline V gene has CDR1 SGHVS and CDR2 FNYEAQ. V was pared by 6 bases and J by 18 bases, with 12 bases between. The CDR3 loop spans 10 amino acids. The CDR3 coding sequence is TGTGCCAGCAGAAACGGCCCGGACCACTTT. Protein: CASRNGPDHF.

The chain is built from TRBV19 and TRBJ1-2; D is unresolved. There are 14 residues in the CDR3. From germline, CDR1 is LNHDA and CDR2 SQIVND (reference sequence). V was trimmed by 9 bases and J by 7 bases, leaving 21 bases between them. The CDR3 spells CASRTGGDSFGYTF. Written as DNA, the CDR3 is TGTGCCAGCAGGACGGGCGGAGATTCTTTTGGCTACACCTTC.

CDR3 DNA sequence: TGCGCCAGCAGTGAGCCGTCCCTATTAAGGACCGGGGGGCAGTATTTT. It translates to CASSEPSLLRTGGQYF. The J gene is TRBJ2-3, the V gene TRBV10-2, with D maybe TRBD2 (6 bases). The CDR3 loop spans 16 amino acids. V was shortened by 2 bases and J by 11 bases, with 23 bases between the two germline ends. Germline CDR1 and CDR2: WSHSY and SAAADI.